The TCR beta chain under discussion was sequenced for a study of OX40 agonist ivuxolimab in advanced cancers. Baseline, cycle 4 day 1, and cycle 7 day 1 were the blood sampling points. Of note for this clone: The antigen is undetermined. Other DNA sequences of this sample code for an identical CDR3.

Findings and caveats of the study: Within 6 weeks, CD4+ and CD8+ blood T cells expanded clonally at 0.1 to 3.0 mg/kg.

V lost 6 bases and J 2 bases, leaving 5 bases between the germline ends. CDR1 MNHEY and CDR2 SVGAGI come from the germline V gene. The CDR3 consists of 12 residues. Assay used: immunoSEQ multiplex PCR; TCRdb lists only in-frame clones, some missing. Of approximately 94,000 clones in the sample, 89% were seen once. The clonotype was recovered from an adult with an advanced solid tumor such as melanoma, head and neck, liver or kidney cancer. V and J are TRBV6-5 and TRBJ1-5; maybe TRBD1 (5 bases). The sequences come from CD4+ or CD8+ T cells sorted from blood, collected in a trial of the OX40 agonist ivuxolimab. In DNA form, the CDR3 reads TGTGCCAGCAGGACAGGCAATCAGCCCCAGCATTTT. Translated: CASRTGNQPQHF.